This TCR beta chain emerged from a study of blood T cell repertoires in COVID-19. The assay was immunoSEQ multiplex PCR, and TCRdb's table has in-frame clones only and misses some. The sample has roughly 300,000 clones; approximately 90% are singletons. This CDR3 region has 17 residues. Looked up from germline, CDR1 is SGHRS and CDR2 is YFSETQ. Unmatched junction bases numbered 13, after V lost 1 base and J lost 4 bases. Symptom resolution, clearance, or two negative PCRs marked the recovered donors of Cohort 3. The sequence came from a man in his thirties or forties who had recovered from COVID-19. The rearrangement uses TRBV5-1 and TRBJ1-2, with TRBD1 identical over 7 bases. The sequencing sample was made of PBMCs or T cells enriched from blood (not recorded which). The CDR3 here is CASSLWGAWTGLYGYTF. The CDR3 nucleotides read TGCGCCAGCAGCTTGTGGGGGGCCTGGACAGGCCTCTATGGCTACACCTTC.